The clone carrying this T cell receptor beta chain was found once. Other DNA sequences from this sample encode an identical CDR3 as well. This record comes from a study of blood T cell repertoires in COVID-19. Profiling relied on immunoSEQ multiplex PCR, and the TCRdb table lists in-frame clones only, not all of them. The sample lists around 330,000 clones; about nine tenths were seen once. The sample was peripheral blood. This receptor was obtained from a woman in her twenties or thirties with COVID-19, enrolled during active disease.

The CDR3 DNA reads TGTGCCAGCAGCGTAGACAGGGGGGAGACCCAGTACTTC. As protein: CASSVDRGETQYF. V gene TRBV9 combines with J gene TRBJ2-5; 8 bases match TRBD1. Trimming cost V 0 bases and J 5 bases; bases outside gene matches: 0. The CDR3 spans 13 residues. Germline V lookup: CDR1 SGDLS, CDR2 YYNGEE.